The entry below gives a single TCR beta chain sequence along with its context. No antigen is known for it. This specimen belongs to a study of T cell repertoires in aging, cancer and after chemotherapy. Study-level findings and limits: In healthy donors, age-related TCR diversity loss mainly reflected lost richness.

The template was genomic DNA from peripheral blood, not RNA. Germline CDR1 reads MDHEN; CDR2 reads SYDVKM. V shed 2 bases and J 1 base; nucleotides not matched to a gene: 6. This CDR3 region has 18 residues. Multiplex touch-down PCR with TRB-A/B primers amplified rearranged V-D-J TRB sequences. Each CDR3 protein is one row after TCRdb ran MiXCR on the multiplex PCR reads. The profile shows over 1,400 distinct CDR3 sequences, 20% to 25% of them singletons. The sequenced material came from blood. The V gene is TRBV28, the J gene TRBJ2-5, with 14 nucleotides matching TRBD2. This clonotype originated in a human donor with a blood cancer. The CDR3 loop is CASSLPGTSGRFQETQYF. CDR3 sequence (DNA): TGTGCCAGCAGTTTACCGGGGACTAGCGGGAGATTCCAAGAGACCCAGTACTTC.